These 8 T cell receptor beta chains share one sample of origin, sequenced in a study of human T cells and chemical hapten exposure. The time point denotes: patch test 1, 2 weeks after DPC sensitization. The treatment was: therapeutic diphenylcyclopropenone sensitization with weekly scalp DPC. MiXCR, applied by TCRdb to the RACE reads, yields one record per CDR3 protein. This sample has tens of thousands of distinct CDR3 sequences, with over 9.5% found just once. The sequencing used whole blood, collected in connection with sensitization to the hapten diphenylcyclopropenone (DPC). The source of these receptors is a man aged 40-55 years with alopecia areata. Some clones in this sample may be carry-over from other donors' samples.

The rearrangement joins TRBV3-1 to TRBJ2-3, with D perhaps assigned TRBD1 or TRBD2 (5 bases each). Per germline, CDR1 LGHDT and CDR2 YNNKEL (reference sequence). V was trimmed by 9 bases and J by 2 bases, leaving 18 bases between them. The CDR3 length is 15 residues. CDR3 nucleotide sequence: TGTGCCAGTACCCCCGGGACCCAGATCACAGATACGCAGTATTTT. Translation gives CASTPGTQITDTQYF.

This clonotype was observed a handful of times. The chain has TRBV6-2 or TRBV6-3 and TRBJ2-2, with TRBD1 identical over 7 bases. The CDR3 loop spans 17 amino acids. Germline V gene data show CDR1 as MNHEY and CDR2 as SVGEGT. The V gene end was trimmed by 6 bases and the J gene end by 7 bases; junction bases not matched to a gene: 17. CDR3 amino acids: CASSQSQGSNLSGELFF. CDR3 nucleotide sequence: TGTGCCAGCAGCCAATCACAGGGGTCTAATCTAAGCGGGGAGCTGTTTTTT.

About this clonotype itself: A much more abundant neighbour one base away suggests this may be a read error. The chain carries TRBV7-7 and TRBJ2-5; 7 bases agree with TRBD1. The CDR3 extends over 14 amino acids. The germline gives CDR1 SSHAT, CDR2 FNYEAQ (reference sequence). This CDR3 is CASSPGQRRKTQYF. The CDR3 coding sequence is TGTGCTAGCAGCCCGGGACAGAGGAGGAAGACCCAGTACTTC.

The CDR3 DNA sequence: TGTGCCATCGCCAGGGGCTCCCCCTACGAGCAGTACTTC. This encodes CAIARGSPYEQYF. J is TRBJ2-7 and V is TRBV28, with D maybe TRBD1 (6 bases). This CDR3 spans 13 amino acids. Germline V gene lookup returns CDR1 MDHEN and CDR2 SYDVKM. Trimming cost V 10 bases and J 2 bases, with 15 bases left between them.

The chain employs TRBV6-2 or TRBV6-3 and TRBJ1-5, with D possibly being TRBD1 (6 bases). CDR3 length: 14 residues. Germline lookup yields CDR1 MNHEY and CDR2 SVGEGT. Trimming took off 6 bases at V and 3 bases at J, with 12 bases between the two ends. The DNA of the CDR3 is TGTGCCAGCAGCCTTGGACAGATCAATCAGCCCCAGCATTTT. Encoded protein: CASSLGQINQPQHF.

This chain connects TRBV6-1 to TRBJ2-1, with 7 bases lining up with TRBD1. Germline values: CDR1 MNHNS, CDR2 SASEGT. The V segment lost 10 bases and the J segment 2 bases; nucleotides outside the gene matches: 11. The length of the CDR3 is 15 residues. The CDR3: CATASDRDTYNEQFF. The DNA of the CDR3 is TGTGCCACCGCTTCCGACAGGGACACCTACAATGAGCAGTTCTTC.

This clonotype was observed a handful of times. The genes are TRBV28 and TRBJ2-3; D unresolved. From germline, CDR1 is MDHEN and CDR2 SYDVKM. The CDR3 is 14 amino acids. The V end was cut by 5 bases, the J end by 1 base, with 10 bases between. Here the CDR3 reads CASSPAIRTDTQYF. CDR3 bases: TGTGCCAGCAGTCCAGCGATTCGCACAGATACGCAGTATTTT.

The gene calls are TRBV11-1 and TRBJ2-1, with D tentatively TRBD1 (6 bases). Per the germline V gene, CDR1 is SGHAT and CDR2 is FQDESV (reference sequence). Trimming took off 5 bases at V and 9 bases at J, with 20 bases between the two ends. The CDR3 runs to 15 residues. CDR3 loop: CASSMQGGGSSEQFF. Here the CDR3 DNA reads TGTGCCAGCAGCATGCAAGGGGGTGGGTCCAGTGAGCAGTTCTTC.